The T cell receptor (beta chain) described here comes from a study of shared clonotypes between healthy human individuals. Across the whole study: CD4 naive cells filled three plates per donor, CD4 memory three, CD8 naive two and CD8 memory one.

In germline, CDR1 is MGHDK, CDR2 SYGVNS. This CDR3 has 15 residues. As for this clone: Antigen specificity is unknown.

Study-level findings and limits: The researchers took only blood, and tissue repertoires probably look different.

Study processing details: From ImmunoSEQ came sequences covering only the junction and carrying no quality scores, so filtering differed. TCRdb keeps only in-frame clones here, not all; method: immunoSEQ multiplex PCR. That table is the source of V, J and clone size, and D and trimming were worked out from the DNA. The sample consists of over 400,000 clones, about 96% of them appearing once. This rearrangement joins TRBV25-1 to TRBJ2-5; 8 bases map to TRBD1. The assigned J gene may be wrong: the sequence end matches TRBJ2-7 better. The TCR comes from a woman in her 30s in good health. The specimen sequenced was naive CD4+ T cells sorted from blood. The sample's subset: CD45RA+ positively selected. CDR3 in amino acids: CASSRGTGDFDEQYF. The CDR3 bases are TGTGCCAGCAGTCGAGGGACAGGAGACTTCGACGAGCAGTACTTC.